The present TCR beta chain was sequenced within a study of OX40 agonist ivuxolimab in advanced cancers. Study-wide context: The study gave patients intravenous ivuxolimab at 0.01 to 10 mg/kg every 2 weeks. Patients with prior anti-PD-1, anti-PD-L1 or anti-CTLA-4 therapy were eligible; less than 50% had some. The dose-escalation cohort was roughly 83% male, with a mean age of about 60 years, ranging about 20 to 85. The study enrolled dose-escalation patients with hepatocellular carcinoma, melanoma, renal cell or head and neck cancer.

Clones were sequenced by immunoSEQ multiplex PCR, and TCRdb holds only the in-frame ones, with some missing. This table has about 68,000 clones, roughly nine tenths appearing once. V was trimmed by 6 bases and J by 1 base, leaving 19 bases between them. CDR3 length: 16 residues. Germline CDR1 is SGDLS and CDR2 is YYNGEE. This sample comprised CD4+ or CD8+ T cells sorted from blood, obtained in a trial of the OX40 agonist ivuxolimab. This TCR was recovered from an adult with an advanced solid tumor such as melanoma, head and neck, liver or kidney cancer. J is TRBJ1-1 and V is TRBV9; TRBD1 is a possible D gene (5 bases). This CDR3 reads CASTLGVGMGNTEAFF. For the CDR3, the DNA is TGTGCCAGCACCCTGGGGGTAGGGATGGGGAACACTGAAGCTTTCTTT.